These T cell receptor beta chains were read from a single sample in a study of glioma-infiltrating T cells. TCRdb processed the multiplex PCR reads anew with MiXCR; each CDR3 protein has one entry. Of under 200,000 distinct CDR3 sequences listed, roughly 45% are singletons. What was sequenced was glioma tissue, nonneoplastic brain tissue, or PBMCs (not recorded which). The source of these receptors is a human donor with low-grade glioma or glioblastoma, undergoing nonglioma brain surgery, or in good health (not recorded which). Each CDR3 is given with its conserved first and last residue. D genes are given only for firm matches. Clone size is shown for a subset of rows, as once, few, many or a class of expanded clone.

TRBV24-1	few	.	TRBJ2-2	TGTGCCACCAGTGATTTGAAGACGAACACCGGGGAGCTGTTTTTT	CATSDLKTNTGELFF
TRBV15	many	.	TRBJ2-1	TGTGCCACCAGCAGAGATCGGGGGGCCCGCAATGAGCAGTTCTTC	CATSRDRGARNEQFF
TRBV4-2	many	TRBD2	TRBJ2-3	TGTGCCAGCAGCCCTAGCGGGAGTTCAGATACGCAGTATTTT	CASSPSGSSDTQYF
TRBV2	.	.	TRBJ2-2	TGTGCCAGCGGCCAACTAGCATATCGCACCGGGGAGCTGTTTTTT	CASGQLAYRTGELFF
TRBV18	.	.	TRBJ2-5	TGTGCCAGCTCACTTCCCGGGACGGAAGAGACCCAGTACTTC	CASSLPGTEETQYF
TRBV6-1	many	.	TRBJ2-7	TGTGCCAGCAGTTTCGGACAACCTGCCAACTACGAGCAGTACTTC	CASSFGQPANYEQYF
TRBV24-1	few	.	TRBJ2-1	TGTGCCACCAGTGATAACCGGGAGTGGGTATACAATGAGCAGTTCTTC	CATSDNREWVYNEQFF
TRBV24-1	many	.	TRBJ2-1	TGTGCCACCAGTGAGGCGGGACGGGTTCACAATGAGCAGTTCTTC	CATSEAGRVHNEQFF
TRBV7-9	many	TRBD1	TRBJ1-1	TGTGCCAGCAGCTTTGATGCAGGGGGGAACACTGAAGCTTTCTTT	CASSFDAGGNTEAFF
TRBV29-1	few	.	TRBJ2-3	TGCAGCGTTCTCGGCAGGGGCACAGATACGCAGTATTTT	CSVLGRGTDTQYF
TRBV29-1	.	TRBD1	TRBJ1-1	TGCAGCGTTGGGTCAGGGGGGAACACTGAAGCTTTCTTT	CSVGSGGNTEAFF
TRBV2	.	.	TRBJ2-2	TGTGCCAGCAGTGTGAACCAACAGAACACCGGGGAGCTGTTTTTT	CASSVNQQNTGELFF
TRBV6-6	many	TRBD2	TRBJ2-7	TGTGCCAGCAGTTACTTACTAGCGCGCCACGAGCAGTACTTC	CASSYLLARHEQYF
TRBV5-4	many	.	TRBJ2-3	TGTGCCAGCAGCTTGGTTGCGGGCCTCACAGATACGCAGTATTTT	CASSLVAGLTDTQYF
TRBV6-4	.	.	TRBJ2-3	TGTGCCAGCAGTGACCAGCCTAGCACTCATACGCAGTATTTT	CASSDQPSTHTQYF
TRBV2	many	TRBD1	TRBJ2-5	TGTGCCAGCAGTGAAGCGCTTGGGACAGGGGAAGAGACCCAGTACTTC	CASSEALGTGEETQYF
TRBV28	many	.	TRBJ1-5	TGTGCCAGCAACCAGCACCCCGCGCTTCCCCATTTT	CASNQHPALPHF
TRBV19	few	.	TRBJ1-5	TGTGCCAGCGAAACTGGCGTTAGCAATCAGCCCCAGCATTTT	CASETGVSNQPQHF
TRBV29-1	.	TRBD2	TRBJ2-7	TGCAGCGTTGAAGATCGACTCGCGGGAGGGCCGGACGAGCAGTACTTC	CSVEDRLAGGPDEQYF
TRBV18	.	TRBD1	TRBJ1-6	TGTGCCAGCTCTCAGCAGACAGGGGGCTTGGGCTCACCCCTCCACTTT	CASSQQTGGLGSPLHF
TRBV2	.	.	TRBJ1-1	TGTGCCAGCAGTGAATACGGGTGGTGGTCCAACACTGAAGCTTTCTTT	CASSEYGWWSNTEAFF
TRBV2	many	TRBD2	TRBJ2-7	TGTGCCAGCAGAAGATCGGGACTAGGTCTCGAGCAGTACTTC	CASRRSGLGLEQYF
TRBV12-3/TRBV12-4	.	.	TRBJ2-2	TGTGCCAGCGGTTTTGTAGCCGGGAAGCTGTTTTTT	CASGFVAGKLFF
TRBV5-1	.	TRBD2	TRBJ2-5	TGCGCCAGCAGCCCCTTAGCGGGAGGACAAGAGACCAAGTACTTC	CASSPLAGGQETKYF
TRBV3-1	.	.	TRBJ2-5	TGTGCCAGCAGCCAAGATCAGGGACCAGAGACCCAGTACTTC	CASSQDQGPETQYF
TRBV28	many	TRBD1	TRBJ1-4	TGTGCCAGCAGACCGACAGGGGGGGAAAAACTGTTTTTT	CASRPTGGEKLFF
TRBV2	.	TRBD2	TRBJ2-7	TGTGCCAGCACCAGCCCCCTAGCGGGAGTAAACTACGAGCAGTACTTC	CASTSPLAGVNYEQYF
TRBV24-1	few	.	TRBJ2-2	TGTGCCACCAGTTCCGAGATAGCGAACACCGGGGAGCTGTTTTTT	CATSSEIANTGELFF
TRBV3-1	few	TRBD1	TRBJ1-5	TGTGCCAGCAGCCAGGGGATTGACAGGGGCAATCAGCCCCAGCATTTT	CASSQGIDRGNQPQHF
TRBV19	few	TRBD1	TRBJ1-1	TGTGCCAGTACCACAAACCGGGACAGTGAAGCTTTCTTT	CASTTNRDSEAFF
TRBV5-1	.	.	TRBJ2-7	TGCGCCAGCAGCTTGGTCGCAGGAAGCTACGAGCAGTACTTC	CASSLVAGSYEQYF
TRBV12-3/TRBV12-4	.	.	TRBJ1-2	TGTGCCAGCACAGCAACAGGGAAGTATGGCTACACCTTC	CASTATGKYGYTF
TRBV7-8	.	.	TRBJ2-1	TGTGCCAGCAGGTTCGGGTGGGCGGGTGGTTCCTACAATGAGCAGTTCTTC	CASRFGWAGGSYNEQFF
TRBV7-2	many	.	TRBJ2-1	TGTGCCAGCAGCCTAAGAGGGACTGGGCACAATGAGCAGTTCTTC	CASSLRGTGHNEQFF
TRBV6-5	.	.	TRBJ2-7	TGTGCCAGCAGTTACGGGAAGATAGGTTACGAGCAGTACTTC	CASSYGKIGYEQYF
TRBV4-1	.	.	TRBJ2-5	TGCGCCAGCAGCCAACTAAGCGGACAAGAGACCCAGTACTTC	CASSQLSGQETQYF
TRBV12-3/TRBV12-4	many	.	TRBJ1-2	TGTGCCAGCAGTTTCGCAGGGCGGAATGGCTACACCTTC	CASSFAGRNGYTF
TRBV2	few	.	TRBJ2-7	TGTGCCAGCAGCTTAGGGGCCCTTGATGGAAACGAGCAGTACTTC	CASSLGALDGNEQYF
TRBV2	few	.	TRBJ2-4	TGTGCCAGCAGCCCGCCCAGTCAAGTTCAGTACTTC	CASSPPSQVQYF
TRBV5-1	.	TRBD1	TRBJ2-3	TGCGCCAGCAGCTTAGGACAGGAGTTCACAGATACGCAGTATTTT	CASSLGQEFTDTQYF
TRBV28	many	.	TRBJ2-7	TGTGCCAGCAGTTTACAAGGGAACAGGTACGAGCAGTACTTC	CASSLQGNRYEQYF
TRBV19	.	.	TRBJ2-7	TGTGCCAGTAGTATACTTGGATACGAGCAGTACTTC	CASSILGYEQYF
TRBV2	.	TRBD1	TRBJ1-1	TGTGCCAGCATCCTCGACAGGGGAACTGAAGCTTTCTTT	CASILDRGTEAFF